This entry lists 2 T cell receptor beta chains sequenced from one sample in a study of shared clonotypes between healthy human individuals. Measured with immunoSEQ multiplex PCR; TCRdb has only the in-frame clones, and not every one. The sample has 1,100,000 or so clones; roughly 74% are singletons. Sequencing was carried out using memory CD4+ T cells from PBMCs. Subset of the sample: CD45RA-negative fraction. These receptors were obtained from a man aged 18 to 30 in good health. Some clones in this sample may be carry-over from other donors' samples.

The gene calls are TRBV5-1 and TRBJ2-1, with 7 bases matching TRBD2. Germline V CDR1 and CDR2: SGHRS, YFSETQ. J lost 7 bases, V lost 0 bases, and 4 bases had no gene match. The CDR3 extends over 14 amino acids. The CDR3 DNA follows: TGCGCCAGCAGCTTGGAGCGGGGAGGTAATGAGCAGTTCTTC. This gives the protein CASSLERGGNEQFF.

The CDR3 coding sequence is TGTGCCAGCAGCCAAGATACGTTTAGAGGGGGGGCTTTCTTT. Encoded protein: CASSQDTFRGGAFF. V gene TRBV4-2 combines with J gene TRBJ1-1; tentatively, D is TRBD1 (6 bases). The CDR3 length is 14 residues. Germline CDR1 reads LGHNA; CDR2 reads YNFKEQ. The germline V and J ends were trimmed by 0 bases and 11 bases, with 16 bases remaining between them.